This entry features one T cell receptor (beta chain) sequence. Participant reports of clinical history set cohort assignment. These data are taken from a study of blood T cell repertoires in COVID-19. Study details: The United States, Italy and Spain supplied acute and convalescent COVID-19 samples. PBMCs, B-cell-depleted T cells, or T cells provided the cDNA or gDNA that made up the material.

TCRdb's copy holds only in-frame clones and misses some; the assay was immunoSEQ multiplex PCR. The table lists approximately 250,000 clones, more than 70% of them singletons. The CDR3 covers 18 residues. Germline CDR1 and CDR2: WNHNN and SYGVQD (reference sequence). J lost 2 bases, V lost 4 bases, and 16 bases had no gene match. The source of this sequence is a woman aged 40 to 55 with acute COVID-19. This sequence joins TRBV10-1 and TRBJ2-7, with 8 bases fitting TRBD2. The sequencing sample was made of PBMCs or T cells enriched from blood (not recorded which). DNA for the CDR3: TGCGCCAGCAGTGGACAAACTAGCGGCCCCGGGGGGCCCTACGAGCAGTACTTC. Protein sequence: CASSGQTSGPGGPYEQYF.